These 19 T cell receptor beta chains were sequenced from one sample in a study of blood T cell repertoires in COVID-19. The repertoire was sequenced with immunoSEQ multiplex PCR; TCRdb's copy has only in-frame clones and lacks some. The table lists some 130,000 clones, roughly 90% of them singletons. The sample taken for sequencing was peripheral blood. The receptors were gathered from a man between 60 and 70 years old with active or convalescent COVID-19.

The V call is TRBV5-8, the J call TRBJ1-5; tentatively, D is TRBD1 (5 bases). V was clipped by 5 bases and J by 4 bases, with 19 bases between them. The CDR3 consists of 16 residues. Germline V gene data show CDR1 as SGHTS and CDR2 as YDEGEE. The CDR3 sequence is CASSSGDWTVNQPQHF. CDR3 bases: TGTGCCAGCAGTTCCGGGGACTGGACCGTTAATCAGCCCCAGCATTTT. Full variable domain (missing parts from reference TRBV5-8 and TRBJ1-5): EAGVTQSPTHLIKTRGQQATLRCSPISGHTSVYWYQQALGLGLQFLLWYDEGEERNRGNFPPRFSGRQFPNYSSELNVNALELEDSALYLCASSSGDWTVNQPQHFGDGTRLSIL.

This sequence joins TRBV7-8 and TRBJ1-2, with 9 bases matching TRBD1. V was clipped by 6 bases and J by 5 bases; unmatched bases: 10. Germline values: CDR1 SGHVS, CDR2 FQNEAQ. CDR3 size: 15 residues. In DNA form, the CDR3 reads TGTGCCAGCAGACCGGGTTTGACAGGGGGGTATGGCTACACCTTC. Translated, it gives CASRPGLTGGYGYTF.

The V call is TRBV6-2 or TRBV6-3, the J call TRBJ2-5; 9 bases are shared with TRBD1. Per the germline V gene, CDR1 is MNHEY and CDR2 is SVGEGT. With 5 bases clipped from V and 4 bases from J, the junction kept 8 bases outside the gene matches. The CDR3 has 15 residues. In DNA form, the CDR3 reads TGTGCCAGCAGTCTCCAACAGGGGGCTCGAGAGACCCAGTACTTC. Protein sequence: CASSLQQGARETQYF.

The chain combines TRBV9 with TRBJ2-2; D gene ambiguous. CDR3 length equals 14 residues. Trimming cost V 2 bases and J 3 bases, with 8 bases left between them. Germline CDR1 and CDR2: SGDLS and YYNGEE. The CDR3 protein is CASSVSSDTGELFF. DNA of the CDR3: TGTGCCAGCAGCGTTAGTTCGGACACCGGGGAGCTGTTTTTT.

V gene TRBV21-1 combines with J gene TRBJ2-7; the tabulated D call, TRBD2, remains unverified against the DNA. TRBV21-1 is termed a pseudogene. CDR3 length: 14 residues. The CDR3, as DNA: TGTGCCAGTCCCGTCCGGGGGGTGGAACACGAGCAGTACTTC. Its translation is CASPVRGVEHEQYF.

The rearrangement joins TRBV12-3 or TRBV12-4 to TRBJ2-1; 7 bases align to TRBD1. The CDR3 is made up of 11 amino acids. Trimming cost V 5 bases and J 12 bases; bases outside gene matches: 4. CDR3: CASSRTGVQFF. In nucleotides, the CDR3 is TGTGCCAGCAGTCGGACAGGCGTGCAGTTCTTC.

This clone was seen once. This chain joins TRBV24-1 and TRBJ2-5; 8 nucleotides line up with TRBD1. Trimming removed 4 bases from V and 4 bases from J; junction bases left unmatched: 4. Germline CDR1 KGHDR, CDR2 SFDVKD. The CDR3 consists of 14 residues. The CDR3 loop is CATSDHDRGETQYF. Here the CDR3 DNA reads TGTGCCACCAGTGACCATGACAGGGGAGAGACCCAGTACTTC.

This chain connects TRBV5-5 to TRBJ1-2; D ambiguous. This CDR3 is built from 14 residues. V lost 2 bases and J lost 1, with 9 bases in between. CDR1 SGHKS and CDR2 YYEKEE come from the germline V gene (reference sequence). The CDR3 protein is CASSFTARNYGYTF. CDR3 DNA: TGTGCCAGCAGCTTCACTGCGCGTAACTATGGCTACACCTTC.

The chain employs TRBV21-1 and TRBJ2-2; the table's D call of TRBD2 was not tested on the DNA. TRBV21-1 corresponds to a pseudogene. The CDR3 has 17 amino acids. The CDR3, as DNA: TGTGCCAGCAGTCCCACTAGCGGGGGAAACAACACCGGGGAGCTGTTTTTT. Translation: CASSPTSGGNNTGELFF.

The chain couples TRBV28 to TRBJ1-1; 9 bases fit TRBD1. The CDR3 has 15 residues. Germline trimming cut 4 bases from V and 10 bases from J; bases unmatched to any gene: 13. The V gene's germline CDR1 is MDHEN and CDR2 SYDVKM. CDR3 sequence (DNA): TGTGCCAGCAGTTCCCGGGGGACAGGGTTTATTAGAGCTTTCTTT. Translating it yields CASSSRGTGFIRAFF.

This chain uses TRBV9 with TRBJ1-3, with a weak D call TRBD1 (5 bases). The CDR3 is made up of 14 amino acids. CDR1 and CDR2 from the germline V gene are SGDLS and YYNGEE. Trimming stripped 4 bases from V and 4 bases from J, with 12 bases between. The CDR3 reads CASSPQGIGNTIYF. CDR3 coding DNA: TGTGCCAGCAGCCCGCAGGGTATCGGAAACACCATATATTTT.

V usage is TRBV19 and J usage is TRBJ1-4; TRBD1 matches at 7 bases. The ends lost 7 bases at V and 11 bases at J; junction bases unmatched: 13. CDR1 is LNHDA, CDR2 SQIVND, per germline (reference sequence). This CDR3 has 14 amino acids. CDR3: CASMTGTASGKLFF. Written as DNA, the CDR3 is TGTGCCAGTATGACCGGGACAGCTTCAGGGAAACTGTTTTTT.

The chain links TRBV19 to TRBJ1-1; 8 bases fit TRBD1. Losses at the gene ends were 3 bases for V and 3 bases for J; bases not matched to a gene: 9. Germline CDR1 reads LNHDA; CDR2 reads SQIVND (reference sequence). CDR3 length equals 16 residues. DNA of the CDR3: TGTGCCAGTAGTATGTTGCAGGGGGCTGGGGACACTGAAGCTTTCTTT. Translation: CASSMLQGAGDTEAFF.

V and J are TRBV30 and TRBJ2-6, with 7 bases aligning to TRBD1. Trimming took 2 bases from V and 9 from J; bases not matched to a gene: 10. The length of the CDR3 is 15 residues. Germline V lookup: CDR1 GTSNPN, CDR2 SVGIG (reference sequence). This CDR3 is CAWSPSWTGVNVLTF. As DNA, the CDR3 is TGTGCCTGGAGTCCCTCGTGGACAGGCGTCAACGTCCTGACTTTC.

The rearrangement joins TRBV5-4 to TRBJ2-3, with D maybe TRBD1 (6 bases). The CDR3 totals 14 residues. Trimming shortened V by 2 bases and J by 1 base, and 8 bases separated the two germline ends. Germline V lookup: CDR1 SGHNT, CDR2 YYREEE (reference sequence). The CDR3 DNA follows: TGTGCCAGCAGCTTATCAGGGGGCACAGATACGCAGTATTTT. This codes for CASSLSGGTDTQYF. The full variable domain, completed using reference TRBV5-4 and TRBJ2-3, is ETGVTQSPTHLIKTRGQQVTLRCSSQSGHNTVSWYQQALGQGPQFIFQYYREEENGRGNFPPRFSGLQFPNYSSELNVNALELDDSALYLCASSLSGGTDTQYFGPGTRLTVL.

The chain recombines TRBV5-1 with TRBJ2-3; tentatively, D is TRBD2 (7 bases). In germline, CDR1 is SGHRS, CDR2 YFSETQ. This CDR3 has 16 residues. V was clipped by 0 bases and J by 5 bases, with 16 bases between them. The CDR3 DNA reads TGCGCCAGCAGCTTGGCGGGGGGCTCCCCCGGAGATACGCAGTATTTT. It yields the protein CASSLAGGSPGDTQYF.

A single count supports this clone. The chain recombines TRBV4-3 with TRBJ2-2, with 7 bases identical to TRBD2. V dropped 1 base and J dropped 6; count of bases not matched to a gene: 2. CDR1 is LGHNA, CDR2 YSLEER, per germline. This CDR3 spans 14 amino acids. CDR3 coding DNA: TGCGCCAGCAGCCAAGCGCTAGCGGCCGGGGAGCTGTTTTTT. It codes for CASSQALAAGELFF.

The chain combines TRBV28 with TRBJ2-2; maybe TRBD1 (5 bases). CDR3 length equals 15 residues. V shed 6 bases and J shed 1 base, with 12 bases lying between them. Germline V gene sequence: CDR1 MDHEN, CDR2 SYDVKM. CDR3 coding DNA: TGTGCCAGCAGGCCGACGACAGAGAACACCGGGGAGCTGTTTTTT. Amino acids: CASRPTTENTGELFF.

Regarding this clone: This sample also contains other DNA sequences that code for the same CDR3. The chain couples TRBV28 to TRBJ1-5, with TRBD1 identical over 7 bases. Unmatched junction bases numbered 8, after V lost 8 bases and J lost 4 bases. The germline V gene encodes CDR1 MDHEN and CDR2 SYDVKM. CDR3 length: 14 residues. This CDR3 reads CASRRTGSNQPQHF. The CDR3 bases are TGTGCCAGCCGGCGGACAGGATCTAATCAGCCCCAGCATTTT.